Following are 17 T cell receptor beta chains from one sample sequenced in a study of T cells in Graves' hyperthyroidism and ophthalmopathy. RNA transcripts served as the template for amplifying TCR beta CDR3 regions. First-round RT-PCR with HTBI primers amplified the TCR CDR3 region. A single record per CDR3 protein comes from TCRdb applying MiXCR to the multiplex PCR reads. Of fewer than 400,000 distinct CDR3 sequences listed, approximately 15% are singletons. Sequencing was performed on blood. The receptors derive from a man under 40 with Graves' hyperthyroidism.

This clonotype was counted only a few times. The chain employs TRBV29-1 and TRBJ2-7; a possible D gene is TRBD1 (6 bases). CDR3 length: 11 amino acids. Germline-derived CDR1 and CDR2 are SQVTM and ANQGSEA. V shed 4 bases and J shed 3 bases, with 7 bases lying between them. DNA of the CDR3: TGCAGCGTTGGGACAGTCTACGAGCAGTACTTC. This encodes CSVGTVYEQYF.

This clonotype was seen more than once but under ten times. This chain connects TRBV2 to TRBJ2-7; 10 bases are shared with TRBD1. CDR3 length: 14 amino acids. CDR1 and CDR2 from the germline V gene are SNHLY and FYNNEI. V lost 6 bases to trimming and J lost 2 bases; unmatched junction nucleotides: 4. CDR3 in amino acids: CASRQGQGPYEQYF. The CDR3 DNA reads as TGTGCCAGCAGACAGGGACAGGGGCCCTACGAGCAGTACTTC.

There are a few counts of this clonotype. This sequence joins TRBV3-1 and TRBJ2-1; possible D gene TRBD1, 6 bases. CDR1 and CDR2 from the germline V gene are LGHDT and YNNKEL (reference sequence). The CDR3 spans 16 residues. Between the trimmed V and J ends, which lost 1 base and 4 bases, there was a span of 14 bases. DNA of the CDR3: TGTGCCAGCAGCCAAGGAGGGGGATTAGAGTACAATGAGCAGTTCTTC. It is translated as CASSQGGGLEYNEQFF.

The chain combines TRBV24-1 with TRBJ2-2; 14 bases are shared with TRBD2. Germline V gives CDR1 KGHDR, CDR2 SFDVKD. This CDR3 has 18 residues. V shed 0 bases and J 1 base; nucleotides not matched to a gene: 0. The DNA for the CDR3 is TGTGCCACCAGTGATTTGGGGACTAGCGGGGGGAACACCGGGGAGCTGTTTTTT. This sequence encodes CATSDLGTSGGNTGELFF.

There are many counts of this clonotype. The genes are TRBV6-1 and TRBJ1-6; 8 bases are shared with TRBD1. This CDR3 has 15 amino acids. The V and J ends lost 5 bases and 7 bases, in that order; junction bases with no gene match: 7. Germline CDR1 is MNHNS and CDR2 is SASEGT. In DNA, the CDR3 is TGTGCCAGCAGTTTCGACCGACAGGGGAATTCACCCCTCCACTTT. Amino acids: CASSFDRQGNSPLHF.

This chain uses TRBV7-3 with TRBJ2-2; D is undetermined. V was shortened by 1 base and J by 3 bases, with 6 bases between the two germline ends. Germline loops: CDR1 SGHTA, CDR2 FQGTGA. The CDR3 length is 14 residues. CDR3 DNA sequence: TGTGCCAGCAGCTTAATGAGTTACACCGGGGAGCTGTTTTTT. Amino acid sequence: CASSLMSYTGELFF.

This clonotype was recorded many times. The chain is built from TRBV7-9 and TRBJ2-7; TRBD2 aligns across 7 bases. Germline assignment: CDR1 SEHNR and CDR2 FQNEAQ (reference sequence). Trimming removed 3 bases from V and 4 bases from J; junction bases left unmatched: 9. This CDR3 comprises 15 residues. CDR3 loop: CASSFSGSGVYEQYF. The CDR3 nucleotides are TGTGCCAGCAGCTTTAGCGGGTCCGGAGTATACGAGCAGTACTTC.

The sample holds many counts of this clonotype. This chain links TRBV30 with TRBJ1-4, with D maybe TRBD1 (6 bases). Trimming shortened V by 2 bases and J by 5 bases, and 12 bases separated the two germline ends. The germline CDR1 and CDR2 sequences are GTSNPN and SVGIG (reference sequence). This CDR3 has 14 residues. The CDR3 is CAWSTGQRNEKLFF. CDR3 bases: TGTGCCTGGAGTACCGGACAGAGGAATGAAAAACTGTTTTTT.

Many counts were recorded for this clonotype. The chain carries TRBV3-1 and TRBJ2-3, with 7 bases that match TRBD2. Germline values: CDR1 LGHDT, CDR2 YNNKEL (reference sequence). V lost 7 bases and J lost 4; bases outside the gene matches: 5. The CDR3 loop spans 13 amino acids. The CDR3 protein is CASTGRVPDTQYF. CDR3 nucleotides: TGTGCCAGCACAGGGAGGGTCCCAGATACGCAGTATTTT.

This clonotype has only a few counts. The V call is TRBV12-3 or TRBV12-4, the J call TRBJ2-7; D may be TRBD1 (5 bases). The CDR3 covers 12 residues. The V end was cut by 5 bases, the J end by 3 bases, with 8 bases between. DNA for the CDR3: TGTGCCAGCAGTCAGGACAACTACGAGCAGTACTTC. It yields the protein CASSQDNYEQYF.

The chain employs TRBV10-1 and TRBJ2-2; 10 nucleotides agree with TRBD2. This CDR3 is built from 17 residues. Germline V gene data show CDR1 as WNHNN and CDR2 as SYGVQD (reference sequence). The J segment lost 9 bases and the V segment lost 0 bases, leaving 10 bases of the junction unmatched. This CDR3 is CASSESVASGRPRELFF. The CDR3 coding sequence is TGCGCCAGCAGTGAGTCAGTGGCTAGCGGGAGACCTCGGGAGCTGTTTTTT.

Only a few counts were recorded for this clonotype. The J gene is TRBJ2-1, the V gene TRBV5-6; the D is unclear. With 0 bases removed from V and 7 bases from J, the gap between germline ends came to 5 bases. This CDR3 contains 12 residues. Germline V gives CDR1 SGHDT, CDR2 YYEEEE. The chain's CDR3 is CASSLGINEQFF. The DNA for the CDR3 is TGTGCCAGCAGCTTGGGTATTAATGAGCAGTTCTTC.

The J gene is TRBJ1-1, the V gene TRBV7-6; maybe TRBD1 (5 bases). Deletions cut 5 bases from V and 4 bases from J, with 11 bases between. The CDR3 consists of 13 residues. Germline-derived CDR1 and CDR2 are SGHVS and FNYEAQ. In DNA form, the CDR3 reads TGTGCCAGCAGCCCCGGGGGATTCACTGAAGCTTTCTTT. Translating gives CASSPGGFTEAFF.

The V and J genes are TRBV7-9 and TRBJ2-7; 8 bases are shared with TRBD1. The CDR3 is 15 residues long. Germline-derived CDR1 and CDR2 are SEHNR and FQNEAQ (reference sequence). The ends lost 5 bases at V and 3 bases at J; junction bases unmatched: 9. The CDR3 spells CASSPPRDRLYEQYF. CDR3 nucleotide sequence: TGTGCCAGCAGCCCACCTAGGGACAGGCTCTACGAGCAGTACTTC.

This clonotype appeared a few times. V and J are TRBV9 and TRBJ2-1; D is perhaps TRBD2 (5 bases). Germline lookup yields CDR1 SGDLS and CDR2 YYNGEE. V was pared by 0 bases and J by 4 bases, with 17 bases between. The CDR3 spans 17 residues. CDR3 sequence: CASSVEAPEGSYNEQFF. The CDR3 DNA follows: TGTGCCAGCAGCGTAGAGGCCCCAGAGGGAAGTTACAATGAGCAGTTCTTC. The full variable domain, rest sourced from reference TRBV9 and TRBJ2-1, is DSGVTQTPKHLITATGQRVTLRCSPRSGDLSVYWYQQSLDQGLQFLIQYYNGEERAKGNILERFSAQQFPDLHSELNLSSLELGDSALYFCASSVEAPEGSYNEQFFGPGTRLTVL.

This clonotype appeared a few times. The chain is built from TRBV19 and TRBJ1-5; 9 bases line up with TRBD1. V lost 5 bases, J lost 4 bases, and 3 bases stayed unmatched. The CDR3 sequence is 14 residues long. Germline V gives CDR1 LNHDA, CDR2 SQIVND (reference sequence). Here the CDR3 DNA reads TGTGCCAGTAGTTGGGACAGGGAGAATCAGCCCCAGCATTTT. Encoded protein: CASSWDRENQPQHF.

Note on this clonotype: This clone may be a read error of a much larger clone one base away. The V and J genes are TRBV5-1 and TRBJ2-3; D call uncertain. Trimming shortened V by 1 base and J by 5 bases, and 14 bases separated the two germline ends. The CDR3 extends over 15 amino acids. Germline-derived CDR1 and CDR2 are SGHRS and YFSETQ. In nucleotides, the CDR3 is TGCGCCAGCAGCTTGTCCCGGAGTCTCGGAGATACGCAGTATTTT. Encoded protein: CASSLSRSLGDTQYF.